The clone carrying this T cell receptor (delta chain) was detected only a few times. TCRdb applied CATT to the reads for clone calling. The table lists roughly 3,100 delta-chain clones, 40% to 60% of them singletons. The sample comes from a study of gamma-delta chains in newborns, infants, children. For the study at large: Microbial exposure reportedly drives polyclonal innate γδ T cell expansion after birth.

The source material was blood. The TCR sequence derives from a child who received the measles vaccine.

The DNA of the CDR3 is TGTGCCTGTGACTCTATTGTACTGGGGGGATTATTGACAGCACAACTCTTCTTT. This gives the protein CACDSIVLGGLLTAQLFF. J is TRDJ2 and V is TRDV2; 8 nucleotides line up with TRDD3. J gave up 2 bases and V 3 bases, and 13 bases lay outside the gene matches. The CDR3 spans 18 residues. The V gene's germline CDR1 is GEAIGNYY and CDR2 EKD.